This T cell receptor (beta chain) derives from a study of T cells after yellow fever vaccination. Overall study findings and caveats: A faster peak, day 5 versus 15, was reached by the weaker secondary response.

This clonotype was observed many times. The target antigen is unknown. For TCR, cDNA came from 5'RACE template switching, which added a universal primer site and UMIs. TCRdb reanalysed the 5' RACE reads using MiXCR and keeps one entry per CDR3 protein. The data show roughly 65,000 distinct CDR3 sequences, about 6% seen once. Germline loops: CDR1 SGHTA, CDR2 FQGNSA. This CDR3 is 13 amino acids long. V lost 1 base, J lost 7 bases, and 3 bases stayed unmatched. The clonotype originates from a man younger than 35 who received the YFV17D yellow fever vaccine. V gene TRBV7-2 combines with J gene TRBJ1-1; TRBD1 matches 7 bases. Source: CD4+ T cells sorted from PBMCs, taken roughly 14 days after the first yellow fever vaccination. The CDR3 loop reads CASSLEGASEAFF. The CDR3 bases are TGTGCCAGCAGCTTAGAGGGGGCTAGTGAAGCTTTCTTT. The full variable domain, rest sourced from reference TRBV7-2 and TRBJ1-1, is GAGVSQSPSNKVTEKGKDVELRCDPISGHTALYWYRQSLGQGLEFLIYFQGNSAPDKSGLPSDRFSAERTGGSVSTLTIQRTQQEDSAVYLCASSLEGASEAFFGQGTRLTVV.